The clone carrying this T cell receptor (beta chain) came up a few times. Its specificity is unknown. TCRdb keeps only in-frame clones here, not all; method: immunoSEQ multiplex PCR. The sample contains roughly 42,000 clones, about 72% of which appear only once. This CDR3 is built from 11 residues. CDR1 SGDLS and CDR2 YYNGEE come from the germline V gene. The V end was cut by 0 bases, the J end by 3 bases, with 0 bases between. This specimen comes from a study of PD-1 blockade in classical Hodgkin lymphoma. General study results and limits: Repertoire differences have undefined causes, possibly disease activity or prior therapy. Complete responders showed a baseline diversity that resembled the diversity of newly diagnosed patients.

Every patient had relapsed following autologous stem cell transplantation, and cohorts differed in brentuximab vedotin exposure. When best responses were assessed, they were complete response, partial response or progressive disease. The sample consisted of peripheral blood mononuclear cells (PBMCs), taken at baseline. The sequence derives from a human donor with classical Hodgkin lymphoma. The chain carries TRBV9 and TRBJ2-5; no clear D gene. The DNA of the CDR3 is TGTGCCAGCAGCGTAGAAGAGACCCAGTACTTC. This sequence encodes CASSVEETQYF.